The T cell receptor (beta chain) under discussion was sequenced for a study of blood T cell repertoires in COVID-19. Across the whole study: T cells, B-cell-depleted T cells, or PBMCs supplied cDNA or gDNA.

As handled by the study authors: Estimation of nucleated cell counts was performed using reference gene primer amplification. Some clones are missing from TCRdb's copy, which holds only in-frame ones; the method was immunoSEQ multiplex PCR. The D gene and trimming were derived from the DNA, and the V and J assignments and clone size from that table. The data show around 200,000 clones, approximately 86% seen once. This CDR3 spans 16 amino acids. V was pared by 5 bases and J by 4 bases, with 8 bases of the junction left unmatched. Germline CDR1 is MDHEN and CDR2 is SYDVKM. The chain carries TRBV28 and TRBJ1-4; 9 positions match TRBD1. The material sequenced was peripheral blood. The TCR was taken from a middle-aged man with active or convalescent COVID-19. The CDR3 DNA follows: TGTGCCAGCAGTACTACCGGGACAGGGAATAATGAAAAACTGTTTTTT. Its translation: CASSTTGTGNNEKLFF.